This T cell receptor beta chain was sequenced in a study of blood T cell repertoires in COVID-19. Study details: COVID-19 samples collected from the United States, Italy and Spain covered acute and convalescent phases. T cells, B-cell-depleted T cells, or PBMCs provided the cDNA or gDNA that served as material.

In the original analysis: Counts of nucleated cells, estimated from reference gene primer amplification, were obtained. Sequencing used immunoSEQ multiplex PCR; TCRdb keeps in-frame clones, though not all of them. V, J and clone size are taken as reported in that table, and D and trimming were inferred from the DNA itself. The table lists under 200,000 clones, about 90% of them singletons, with 1.5% to 2% in the top ten. This clonotype was sampled from a man between 18 and 35 years old with active or convalescent COVID-19. The source material was peripheral blood.

This CDR3 reads CASSPFGGNGFSPLHF. The CDR3 nucleotides read TGTGCCAGCTCACCGTTCGGGGGAAACGGATTTTCACCCCTCCACTTT. The chain links TRBV18 to TRBJ1-6, with TRBD1 as a possible D gene (5 bases). Germline loops: CDR1 KGHSH, CDR2 LQKENI. CDR3 length: 16 residues. Trimming shortened V by 3 bases and J by 9 bases, and 18 bases separated the two germline ends.